This T cell receptor (beta chain) was identified during a study of human T cells and chemical hapten exposure. To note about this clonotype: The antigen remains unidentified.

Time point here: pre-sensitization, week 0. The treatment denotes: therapeutic diphenylcyclopropenone sensitization with weekly scalp DPC. The CDR3 covers 12 residues. CDR1 LGHDT and CDR2 YNNKEL come from the germline V gene (reference sequence). Trimming cost V 4 bases and J 11 bases, with 14 bases left between them. The library tagged individual cDNA molecules with unique molecular identifiers. TCRdb used MiXCR to reprocess the RACE reads, holding one entry per CDR3 protein. The profile covers roughly 380,000 distinct CDR3 sequences, with roughly 5% appearing a single time and just over 2.5% taken by the ten largest. Findings and caveats of the study: The immune response of these alopecia patients might not match healthy individuals'. In comparison with controls, expanded TCRs gave rise to a significantly larger number of large CDR3 similarity clusters.

V gene TRBV3-1 combines with J gene TRBJ1-1; D is unclear. The sample here was whole blood, taken in connection with sensitization to the hapten diphenylcyclopropenone (DPC). The receptor was isolated from a woman aged 45-60 years with alopecia areata. Some clones in this sample may be carry-over from other donors' samples. This CDR3 reads CASSPPQRRAFF. CDR3 nucleotide sequence: TGTGCCAGCAGCCCGCCTCAGCGCCGGGCTTTCTTT.